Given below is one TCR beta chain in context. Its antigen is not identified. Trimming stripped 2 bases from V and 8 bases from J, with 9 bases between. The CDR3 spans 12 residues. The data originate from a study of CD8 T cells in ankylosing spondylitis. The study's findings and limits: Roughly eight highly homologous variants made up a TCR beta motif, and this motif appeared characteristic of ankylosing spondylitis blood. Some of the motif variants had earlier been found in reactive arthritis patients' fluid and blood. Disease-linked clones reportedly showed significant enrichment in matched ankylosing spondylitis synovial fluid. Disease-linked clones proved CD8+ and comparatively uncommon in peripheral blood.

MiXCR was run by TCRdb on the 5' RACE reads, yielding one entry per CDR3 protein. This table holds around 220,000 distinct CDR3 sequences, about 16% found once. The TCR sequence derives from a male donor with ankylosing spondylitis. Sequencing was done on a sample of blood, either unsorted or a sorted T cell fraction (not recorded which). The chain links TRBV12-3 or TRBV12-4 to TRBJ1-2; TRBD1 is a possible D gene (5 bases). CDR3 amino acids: CASSLQGNGYTF. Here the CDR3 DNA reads TGTGCCAGCAGTTTACAGGGAAACGGCTACACCTTC.